This T cell receptor beta chain emerged from a study of OX40 agonist ivuxolimab in advanced cancers. Points from the study as a whole: Clonal expansion was seen in CD4+ and CD8+ blood T cells by week 6 at 0.1 to 3.0 mg/kg.

In regard to this clone: No antigen is known for it.

The CDR3 spans 15 residues. Germline V gene sequence: CDR1 SQVTM, CDR2 ANQGSEA. Sequenced by immunoSEQ multiplex PCR; TCRdb stores in-frame clones only, minus some. The data contain about 90,000 clones, 70% to 90% of them singletons. The sample in question was CD4+ or CD8+ T cells sorted from blood, obtained in a trial of the OX40 agonist ivuxolimab. This receptor was taken from an adult with an advanced solid tumor such as melanoma, head and neck, liver or kidney cancer. V and J are TRBV29-1 and TRBJ2-5; TRBD2 might be the D (6 bases). The DNA end is a closer match to TRBJ2-7, so the J assignment may be wrong. DNA for the CDR3: TGCAGCGTTGAAGAGGCTAGCGAGTCTTCCTACGAGCAGTACTTC. This sequence encodes CSVEEASESSYEQYF.